A selection of T cell receptor beta chains follows, all from one sample in a study of blood T cell repertoires in COVID-19. Method: immunoSEQ multiplex PCR; TCRdb's copy keeps in-frame clones and lacks some. There are a few hundred thousand clones in the sample; around 81% occur only once, and more than 10% lies in the top ten. The specimen was peripheral blood. The receptors here all came from a human donor in a cohort sampled during active COVID-19. CDR3s include the opening cysteine and the closing phenylalanine or tryptophan. A D gene is named only where the DNA matches it firmly. The size entry is marked missing in some rows and otherwise reads once, few, many or a size class.

>.|.|TRBJ1-1|TRBV2
CARGGTTEAFF
TGTGCCAGAGGGGGTACCACTGAAGCTTTCTTT
>.|TRBD2|TRBJ2-3|TRBV19
CASSPGTSRGTDTQYF
TGTGCCAGTAGTCCGGGGACTAGCCGTGGCACAGATACGCAGTATTTT
>.|TRBD2|TRBJ2-2|TRBV28
CAIPFGRGGDTGELFF
TGTGCCATCCCCTTCGGGCGGGGGGGTGACACCGGGGAGCTGTTTTTT
>.|TRBD2|TRBJ2-1|TRBV7-9
CASSLAPGGEQFF
TGTGCCAGCAGCTTAGCGCCGGGAGGCGAGCAGTTCTTC
>.|.|TRBJ1-6|TRBV10-3
CAIRTGSAPLHF
TGTGCCATCAGGACAGGTTCGGCACCCCTCCACTTT
>.|TRBD1|TRBJ1-6|TRBV7-2
CASSSIGQGLGSPLHF
TGTGCCAGCAGCTCGATCGGACAGGGATTGGGTTCACCCCTCCACTTT
>.|.|TRBJ2-5|TRBV7-2
CASSLEGHKEETQYF
TGTGCCAGCAGCTTAGAGGGACACAAAGAAGAGACCCAGTACTTC
>once|TRBD1|TRBJ2-6|TRBV7-9
CASSSPPGQGAGANVLTF
TGTGCCAGCAGCTCACCTCCGGGACAGGGAGCTGGGGCCAACGTCCTGACTTTC
>.|TRBD1|TRBJ1-2|TRBV6-6
CASSYNRGNYGYTF
TGTGCCAGCAGTTACAACAGGGGCAACTATGGCTACACCTTC
>.|TRBD2|TRBJ2-3|TRBV11-2
CASSLMAGGLQGTQYF
TGTGCCAGCAGCTTAATGGCGGGGGGCCTGCAGGGTACGCAGTATTTT
>.|.|TRBJ1-4|TRBV7-2
CASSLEVLGGINEKLFF
TGTGCCAGCAGCTTAGAGGTTCTAGGAGGCATAAATGAAAAACTGTTTTTT
>.|TRBD1|TRBJ1-2|TRBV28
CASSFRAGTGGVGGYTF
TGTGCCAGCAGTTTTCGTGCCGGGACAGGGGGCGTAGGGGGCTACACCTTC
>once|.|TRBJ1-3|TRBV5-1
CASSLAGSSGNTIYF
TGCGCCAGCAGCTTGGCCGGGAGCTCTGGAAACACCATATATTTT
>.|TRBD2|TRBJ2-4|TRBV27
CASSIRLADAKNIQYF
TGTGCCAGCAGTATTAGACTAGCGGACGCCAAAAACATTCAGTACTTC
>.|.|TRBJ2-6|TRBV7-2
CASSRQTGSGANVLTF
TGTGCCAGCAGCCGCCAAACAGGATCCGGGGCCAACGTCCTGACTTTC
>many|.|TRBJ2-7|TRBV4-1
CASSQGVQEPYEQYF
TGCGCCAGCAGCCAAGGGGTCCAGGAACCCTACGAGCAGTACTTC
>few|.|TRBJ2-2|TRBV5-1
CASSLGGQAGELFF
TGCGCCAGCAGCTTGGGGGGGCAAGCCGGGGAGCTGTTTTTT
>.|TRBD1|TRBJ1-5|TRBV12-5
CASGSGTGADQPQHF
TGTGCTAGTGGCTCCGGGACAGGGGCGGATCAGCCCCAGCATTTT
>.|.|TRBJ1-1|TRBV12-3/TRBV12-4
CASSLFEGTEAFF
TGTGCCAGCAGCCTGTTCGAGGGTACTGAAGCTTTCTTT
>.|TRBD1|TRBJ2-7|TRBV30
CAWSGGQGTYEQYF
TGTGCCTGGAGTGGCGGACAGGGAACCTACGAGCAGTACTTC
>.|.|TRBJ1-4|TRBV5-1
CASSFGEASEKLFF
TGCGCCAGCAGCTTTGGGGAGGCCAGCGAAAAACTGTTTTTT
>.|.|TRBJ1-2|TRBV28
CASSSHRVGGYTF
TGTGCCAGCAGTTCCCACAGGGTCGGAGGCTACACCTTC
>.|TRBD1|TRBJ1-2|TRBV7-2
CASSSVTGFNGDGYTF
TGTGCCAGCAGCTCCGTGACAGGGTTTAATGGGGATGGCTACACCTTC
>.|.|TRBJ1-5|TRBV10-3
CAISESRQINQPQHF
TGTGCCATCAGTGAGTCAAGACAGATCAATCAGCCCCAGCATTTT
>.|.|TRBJ1-2|TRBV19
CASSIEPEEYGYTF
TGTGCCAGTAGTATAGAACCCGAGGAGTATGGCTACACCTTC
>.|.|TRBJ1-5|TRBV30
CAWKSPGDSNQPQHF
TGTGCCTGGAAGTCGCCAGGGGACAGCAATCAGCCCCAGCATTTT
>.|.|TRBJ2-3|TRBV10-2
CASREGAQGDTQYF
TGCGCCAGCAGGGAGGGGGCGCAAGGAGATACGCAGTATTTT
>.|TRBD1|TRBJ2-6|TRBV5-1
CASSIAGDRGSGANVLTF
TGCGCCAGCAGCATTGCCGGGGACAGGGGCTCTGGGGCCAACGTCCTGACTTTC
>.|TRBD1|TRBJ1-1|TRBV20-1
CSARGTVAFF
TGCAGTGCTAGGGGGACAGTTGCTTTCTTT
>.|TRBD1|TRBJ1-2|TRBV27
CASSSRDRVPYGYTF
TGTGCCAGCAGTTCCCGGGACAGGGTTCCCTATGGCTACACCTTC
>.|TRBD2|TRBJ2-7|TRBV11-2
CASVAGNHYEQYF
TGTGCCAGTGTAGCGGGAAATCATTACGAGCAGTACTTC
>many|TRBD2|TRBJ2-5|TRBV30
CAWSPISNSGGHQETQYF
TGTGCCTGGAGCCCAATCTCAAATAGCGGGGGCCATCAAGAGACCCAGTACTTC
>few|.|TRBJ2-1|TRBV28
CASSGHGARKEQFF
TGTGCCAGCAGTGGACACGGCGCGAGGAAGGAGCAGTTCTTC
>.|TRBD1|TRBJ2-7|TRBV19
CASSAWTGADEQYF
TGTGCCAGTAGTGCCTGGACAGGGGCGGACGAGCAGTACTTC
>few|TRBD2|TRBJ2-7|TRBV15
CATSSPGVAGASYEQYF
TGTGCCACCAGCAGTCCAGGCGTAGCGGGGGCCTCCTACGAGCAGTACTTC
>.|.|TRBJ2-3|TRBV24-1
CATSDRRGGTDTQYF
TGTGCCACCAGTGACCGCCGGGGAGGCACAGATACGCAGTATTTT
>.|.|TRBJ2-7|TRBV7-2
CASSLQGYEQYF
TGTGCCAGCAGCTTACAGGGCTACGAGCAGTACTTC
>.|.|TRBJ2-3|TRBV4-1
CASSQGRGGDTQYF
TGCGCCAGCAGCCAAGGTAGAGGAGGCGATACGCAGTATTTT
>.|TRBD1|TRBJ2-7|TRBV3-1/TRBV3-2
CASSQGTGGPYEQYF
TGTGCCAGCAGCCAGGGGACAGGGGGTCCCTACGAGCAGTACTTC
>.|TRBD1|TRBJ1-6|TRBV7-9
CASSLTGQGNSPLHF
TGTGCCAGCAGCTTAACCGGACAGGGGAATTCACCCCTCCACTTT
>.|.|TRBJ2-7|TRBV5-1
CASMRRGSYEQYF
TGCGCCAGCATGAGGCGCGGGTCCTACGAGCAGTACTTC
>.|TRBD1|TRBJ1-6|TRBV27
CASSLDRAGSPLHF
TGTGCCAGCAGCCTGGACAGGGCGGGGTCACCCCTCCACTTT
>.|TRBD1|TRBJ2-1|TRBV5-1
CASSLGRTGNKFF
TGCGCCAGCAGCTTGGGGCGGACAGGTAATAAGTTCTTC
>.|.|TRBJ2-1|TRBV10-3
CAASSSPAGEQFF
TGTGCCGCCTCTAGCAGCCCGGCCGGTGAGCAGTTCTTC
>.|TRBD2|TRBJ2-1|TRBV19
CASSGLAEEFF
TGTGCCAGTAGCGGACTAGCGGAGGAGTTCTTC
>few|TRBD2|TRBJ2-7|TRBV15
CATSLGGDAKWQYF
TGTGCCACCAGCCTGGGAGGGGACGCGAAATGGCAGTACTTC
>.|.|TRBJ2-5|TRBV11-3
CASSFMRIQETQYF
TGTGCCAGCAGCTTCATGCGGATCCAAGAGACCCAGTACTTC
>.|TRBD2|TRBJ2-1|TRBV28
CASRGDSGLQFF
TGTGCCAGCAGGGGAGATAGCGGGCTTCAGTTCTTC
>.|.|TRBJ1-2|TRBV12-3/TRBV12-4
CASSFGGLSYTF
TGTGCCAGCAGTTTCGGGGGTCTTTCCTACACCTTC
>.|.|TRBJ1-6|TRBV4-2
CASSQELQSNSPLHF
TGTGCCAGCAGCCAAGAGCTGCAGTCAAATTCACCCCTCCACTTT
>.|.|TRBJ2-2|TRBV7-2
CASRVAVSGELFF
TGTGCCAGCAGGGTAGCAGTATCCGGGGAGCTGTTTTTT
>.|.|TRBJ2-7|TRBV28
CASSFVTAYEQYF
TGTGCCAGCAGTTTTGTTACAGCCTACGAGCAGTACTTC
>once|.|TRBJ1-1|TRBV7-9
CASRSGGPMNTEAFF
TGTGCCAGCAGATCGGGGGGGCCTATGAACACTGAAGCTTTCTTT
>.|.|TRBJ1-1|TRBV9
CASSLTGGPWDTEAFF
TGTGCCAGCAGCCTTACCGGAGGTCCCTGGGACACTGAAGCTTTCTTT
>.|TRBD1|TRBJ2-3|TRBV6-2/TRBV6-3
CASSSAGTGRRNTQYF
TGTGCCAGCAGTTCCGCCGGGACAGGCCGAAGGAATACGCAGTATTTT